This T cell receptor beta chain came from a study of CD8 T cells in ankylosing spondylitis. Findings and caveats of the study: According to the report, clones linked to the disease were significantly enriched in matched synovial fluid samples taken from ankylosing spondylitis patients. Ankylosing spondylitis blood seemed to carry a telltale TCR beta motif made of under 10 highly homologous variants. Past research had described some motif variants in reactive arthritis synovial fluid and blood.

5'-RACE, quantitative and with molecular barcodes, yielded the TCR beta libraries. TCRdb processed the 5' RACE reads anew with MiXCR; each CDR3 protein has one entry. Here the sample spans about 210,000 distinct CDR3 sequences, roughly 8.2% being singletons. This clonotype was seen ten or more times. No antigen is known for it. The CDR3 has 16 amino acids. In germline, CDR1 is SGHVS, CDR2 FNYEAQ. With 6 bases clipped from V and 1 base from J, the junction kept 8 bases outside the gene matches. The sequence was collected from a female donor with ankylosing spondylitis or in good health (not recorded which). Sequenced input: blood, either unsorted or a sorted T cell fraction (not recorded which). The chain carries TRBV7-6 and TRBJ2-3, with 9 bases identical to TRBD2. The CDR3 coding sequence is TGTGCCAGCAGATCCCTAGCGGGAACCCGCACAGATACGCAGTATTTT. Translating gives CASRSLAGTRTDTQYF.